This T cell receptor beta chain emerged from a study of OX40 agonist ivuxolimab in advanced cancers. Worth noting for this clone: The antigen is unknown.

A history of autoimmune disease or systemic immunosuppression excluded patients. Drawing of blood for sampling happened at baseline, at cycle 4 day 1, and at cycle 7 day 1. Sequencing used immunoSEQ multiplex PCR; TCRdb keeps in-frame clones, though not all of them. The data contain approximately 79,000 clones, 87% of them seen just once; the ten biggest clones take up approximately 0.54%. The study, taken as a whole, reports: CD8+ T cells were the subset that, on average, had more expanded clones than CD4+. Within 6 weeks, CD4+ and CD8+ blood T cells expanded clonally at 0.1 to 3.0 mg/kg.

The receptor comes from an adult with an advanced solid tumor such as melanoma, head and neck, liver or kidney cancer. Sequencing was performed on CD4+ or CD8+ T cells sorted from blood, taken in a trial of the OX40 agonist ivuxolimab.

CDR3 loop: CASSLSYRETQYF. The CDR3 region has the DNA TGTGCCAGCAGCTTGTCGTACCGGGAGACCCAGTACTTC. The gene calls are TRBV5-6 and TRBJ2-5; D is undetermined. The CDR3 extends over 13 amino acids. The ends were cut back, 1 base at V and 5 bases at J, with 9 bases in the middle. CDR1 and CDR2 (germline): SGHDT, YYEEEE.